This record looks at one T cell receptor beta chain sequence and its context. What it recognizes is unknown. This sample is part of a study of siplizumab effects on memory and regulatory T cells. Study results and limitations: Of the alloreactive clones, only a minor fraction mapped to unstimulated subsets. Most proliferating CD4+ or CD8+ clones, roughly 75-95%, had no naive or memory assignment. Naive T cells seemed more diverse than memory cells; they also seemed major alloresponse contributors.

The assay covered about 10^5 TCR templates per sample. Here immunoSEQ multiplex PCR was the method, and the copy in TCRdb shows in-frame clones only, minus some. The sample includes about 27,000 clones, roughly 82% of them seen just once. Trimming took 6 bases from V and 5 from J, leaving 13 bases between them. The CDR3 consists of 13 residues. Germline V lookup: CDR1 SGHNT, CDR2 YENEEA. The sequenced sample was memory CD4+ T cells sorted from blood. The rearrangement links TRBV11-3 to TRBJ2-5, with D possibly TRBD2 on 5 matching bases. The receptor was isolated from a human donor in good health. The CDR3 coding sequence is TGTGCCAGCAGTCAGCCCCCGGGGGAGACCCAGTACTTC. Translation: CASSQPPGETQYF.